This TCR beta chain was documented in a study of blood T cells in healthy people across ages. With a J-beta primer mix and a sample-barcoded 5' primer, a second PCR ran about 7 to 12 cycles. One entry per CDR3 protein, called by TCRdb with MiXCR from the 5' RACE reads. Here the sample spans 900,000 to 950,000 distinct CDR3 sequences, roughly 28% being singletons. Per germline, CDR1 MNHEY and CDR2 SVGAGI. The V end lost 6 bases, the J end lost 1 base, and 9 bases lay between the germline ends. This CDR3 is built from 13 residues. This same sample was also part of a study on T cells of mothers and their children.

The receptor's source is a woman aged 40 to 50 in good health. The J gene is TRBJ1-1, the V gene TRBV6-5; D remains ambiguous. Material: blood. The DNA for the CDR3 is TGTGCCAGCAGGAGGGAGGGGAACACTGAAGCTTTCTTT. The encoded protein is CASRREGNTEAFF.